These 28 T cell receptor beta chains came from one sample sequenced in a study of blood T cell repertoires in COVID-19. Generated by immunoSEQ multiplex PCR, the TCRdb table keeps only in-frame clones and is missing some. The sample records 300,000 to 400,000 clones, 65% to 90% being singletons. The sequenced material came from PBMCs or T cells enriched from blood (not recorded which). The receptors were gathered from a woman in her forties with acute COVID-19.

This chain joins TRBV16 and TRBJ1-2; D perhaps matches TRBD1 (6 bases). CDR3 size: 13 residues. The germline gives CDR1 KGHSY, CDR2 FQNENV. The V end was cut by 1 base, the J end by 6 bases, with 9 bases between. CDR3 sequence (DNA): TGTGCCAGCAGCCAATATGGGGGCGATGGCTACACCTTC. Protein: CASSQYGGDGYTF.

The V call is TRBV11-2, the J call TRBJ2-3; D might be TRBD2 (6 bases). This CDR3 contains 14 residues. Germline V CDR1 and CDR2: SGHAT, FQNNGV. Trimming removed 3 bases from V and 4 bases from J, with 11 bases in between. The DNA of the CDR3 is TGTGCCAGCAGCTTCTCGGACTATCCAGATACGCAGTATTTT. As protein: CASSFSDYPDTQYF.

V gene TRBV7-6 combines with J gene TRBJ2-1; 10 bases line up with TRBD2. This CDR3 is 19 amino acids long. Germline V CDR1 and CDR2: SGHVS, FNYEAQ. V gave up 1 base and J gave up 1 base; unmatched junction bases: 10. CDR3 sequence: CASSLGGLAGAGSYNEQFF. In DNA form, the CDR3 reads TGTGCCAGCAGCTTAGGTGGGCTAGCGGGAGCAGGTTCCTACAATGAGCAGTTCTTC. The full variable domain, rest sourced from reference TRBV7-6 and TRBJ2-1, is GAGVSQSPRYKVTKRGQDVALRCDPISGHVSLYWYRQALGQGPEFLTYFNYEAQQDKSGLPNDRFSAERPEGSISTLTIQRTEQRDSAMYRCASSLGGLAGAGSYNEQFFGPGTRLTVL.

V and J are TRBV9 and TRBJ2-3, with D uncertain. CDR1 is SGDLS and CDR2 is YYNGEE in the germline V gene. The CDR3 has 16 residues. The V gene lost 3 bases and the J gene lost 2 bases, with 16 bases spanning the gap. CDR3 region: CASSATFFSVTDTQYF. The CDR3 coding sequence is TGTGCCAGCAGCGCGACTTTTTTCTCAGTCACAGATACGCAGTATTTT.

The chain recombines TRBV11-2 with TRBJ2-5, with 7 bases aligning to TRBD1. This CDR3 comprises 15 residues. V gave up 3 bases and J gave up 3 bases; unmatched junction bases: 7. The germline gives CDR1 SGHAT, CDR2 FQNNGV. The chain's CDR3 is CASSFAGGTEETQYF. The CDR3 nucleotides are TGTGCCAGCAGCTTCGCAGGGGGTACCGAAGAGACCCAGTACTTC. The variable domain in full, with the rest retrieved from reference TRBV11-2 and TRBJ2-5, is EAGVAQSPRYKIIEKRQSVAFWCNPISGHATLYWYQQILGQGPKLLIQFQNNGVVDDSQLPKDRFSAERLKGVDSTLKIQPAKLEDSAVYLCASSFAGGTEETQYFGPGTRLLVL.

The chain carries TRBV5-6 and TRBJ1-2; tentative D call: TRBD1 (5 bases). The CDR3 consists of 14 residues. Per the germline V gene, CDR1 is SGHDT and CDR2 is YYEEEE. V was shortened by 5 bases and J by 2 bases, with 13 bases between the two germline ends. CDR3 sequence: CASSYPRVNYGYTF. CDR3 nucleotide sequence: TGTGCCAGCAGTTATCCCAGGGTGAACTATGGCTACACCTTC. Full variable domain (missing parts from reference TRBV5-6 and TRBJ1-2): DAGVTQSPTHLIKTRGQQVTLRCSPKSGHDTVSWYQQALGQGPQFIFQYYEEEERQRGNFPDRFSGHQFPNYSSELNVNALLLGDSALYLCASSYPRVNYGYTFGSGTRLTVV.

The V and J genes are TRBV7-9 and TRBJ1-4; 7 positions agree with TRBD1. Per germline, CDR1 SEHNR and CDR2 FQNEAQ (reference sequence). This CDR3 is built from 14 residues. The J segment lost 7 bases and the V segment lost 3 bases, leaving 5 bases of the junction unmatched. In DNA form, the CDR3 reads TGTGCCAGCAGCTTTAGACAGGGCAGTGAAAAACTGTTTTTT. Protein sequence: CASSFRQGSEKLFF. Combining the CDR3 with reference TRBV7-9 and TRBJ1-4 gives the whole variable domain DTGVSQNPRHKITKRGQNVTFRCDPISEHNRLYWYRQTLGQGPEFLTYFQNEAQLEKSRLLSDRFSAERPKGSFSTLEIQRTEQGDSAMYLCASSFRQGSEKLFFGSGTQLSVL.

V and J are TRBV7-2 and TRBJ1-6, with unresolved D. Per the germline V gene, CDR1 is SGHTA and CDR2 is FQGNSA. Deletions cut 3 bases from V and 10 bases from J, with 16 bases between. The length of the CDR3 is 15 residues. This CDR3 is CASSFAGSLGSPLHF. As DNA, the CDR3 is TGTGCCAGCAGCTTCGCCGGGTCCCTCGGATCACCCCTCCACTTT. Looking up the rest from reference TRBV7-2 and TRBJ1-6 gives the full variable domain: GAGVSQSPSNKVTEKGKDVELRCDPISGHTALYWYRQSLGQGLEFLIYFQGNSAPDKSGLPSDRFSAERTGGSVSTLTIQRTQQEDSAVYLCASSFAGSLGSPLHFGNGTRLTVT.

This rearrangement joins TRBV7-3 to TRBJ2-4, with 9 bases matching TRBD2. There are 20 residues in the CDR3. V lost 5 bases to trimming and J lost 6 bases; unmatched junction nucleotides: 23. The germline V gene has CDR1 SGHTA and CDR2 FQGTGA. The CDR3 sequence is CASSQLPGLAGSRAGNIQYF. The CDR3 bases are TGTGCCAGCAGCCAATTGCCCGGCCTAGCGGGGAGTCGAGCTGGAAACATTCAGTACTTC.

As DNA, the CDR3 is TGTGCCAGCAGCTTAGTTACTAACGGAATCGATGAGCAGTTCTTC. Amino acid sequence: CASSLVTNGIDEQFF. The gene calls are TRBV11-2 and TRBJ2-1; D unresolved. The CDR3 is 15 amino acids. Germline loops: CDR1 SGHAT, CDR2 FQNNGV. The ends were cut back, 1 base at V and 8 bases at J, with 15 bases in the middle. Looking up the rest from reference TRBV11-2 and TRBJ2-1 gives the full variable domain: EAGVAQSPRYKIIEKRQSVAFWCNPISGHATLYWYQQILGQGPKLLIQFQNNGVVDDSQLPKDRFSAERLKGVDSTLKIQPAKLEDSAVYLCASSLVTNGIDEQFFGPGTRLTVL.

This clone was found a few times. The gene calls are TRBV6-2 or TRBV6-3 and TRBJ1-5, with D perhaps matching TRBD1 (5 bases). There are 15 residues in the CDR3. Trimming removed 2 bases at V and 4 bases at J, with 12 bases between. Germline V CDR1 and CDR2: MNHEY, SVGEGT. The CDR3 loop reads CASSYRGTRNQPQHF. Written as DNA, the CDR3 is TGTGCCAGCAGTTACAGGGGAACACGAAATCAGCCCCAGCATTTT.

The chain couples TRBV19 to TRBJ2-5; unclear D gene. Trimming cost V 0 bases and J 2 bases, with 4 bases left between them. The germline V gene has CDR1 LNHDA and CDR2 SQIVND (reference sequence). The CDR3 has 13 amino acids. This CDR3 reads CASSIDQQETQYF. As DNA, the CDR3 is TGTGCCAGTAGTATAGACCAGCAAGAGACCCAGTACTTC.

The J gene is TRBJ2-2, the V gene TRBV7-3; 10 bases are a match to TRBD2. Germline V lookup: CDR1 SGHTA, CDR2 FQGTGA. CDR3 size: 17 residues. With 1 base clipped from V and 5 bases from J, the junction kept 7 bases outside the gene matches. The CDR3 sequence is CASSLMASGSSTGELFF. CDR3 nucleotide sequence: TGTGCCAGCAGCTTAATGGCTAGCGGGAGTAGTACCGGGGAGCTGTTTTTT.

This clone was picked up one time. This chain's CDR3 is CASSLRRTGTTTGELFF. As DNA, the CDR3 is TGTGCCAGCAGTTTGAGGAGAACAGGGACTACCACCGGGGAGCTGTTTTTT. The chain carries TRBV28 and TRBJ2-2; D is perhaps TRBD2 (7 bases). V was clipped by 3 bases and J by 4 bases, with 18 bases between them. CDR1 MDHEN and CDR2 SYDVKM come from the germline V gene. There are 17 residues in the CDR3.

CDR3 coding DNA: TGTGCTATACTGACAACTAATGAAAAACTGTTTTTT. Its translation: CAILTTNEKLFF. The V call is TRBV12-5, the J call TRBJ1-4, with D unresolved. V dropped 10 bases and J dropped 0 bases, with 6 bases sitting between them. The CDR3 loop spans 12 amino acids. CDR1 is LGHNT, CDR2 FRNRAP, per germline.

The gene calls are TRBV19 and TRBJ2-7; the match to TRBD1 covers 9 bases. This CDR3 has 16 amino acids. CDR1 and CDR2 from the germline V gene are LNHDA and SQIVND (reference sequence). Trimming took 1 base from V and 2 from J; bases not matched to a gene: 6. The CDR3 nucleotides are TGTGCCAGTAGTATAGGCGGGACAGGGAAGGCCTACGAGCAGTACTTC. Protein product: CASSIGGTGKAYEQYF. The full variable domain, its missing parts supplied by reference TRBV19 and TRBJ2-7, is DGGITQSPKYLFRKEGQNVTLSCEQNLNHDAMYWYRQDPGQGLRLIYYSQIVNDFQKGDIAEGYSVSREKKESFPLTVTSAQKNPTAFYLCASSIGGTGKAYEQYFGPGTRLTVT.

J is TRBJ1-1 and V is TRBV10-3; a weak D match, TRBD1 (5 bases). Looked up from germline, CDR1 is ENHRY and CDR2 is SYGVKD. The CDR3 sequence is 13 residues long. Trimming took 10 bases from V and 5 from J, leaving 17 bases between them. The CDR3 DNA reads TGTGCCACTTCTAGGGAGGGGAGGACTGAAGCTTTCTTT. As protein: CATSREGRTEAFF.

The rearrangement joins TRBV7-2 to TRBJ2-7, with 12 nucleotides matching TRBD2. This CDR3 has 13 amino acids. Germline V gene sequence: CDR1 SGHTA, CDR2 FQGNSA. Trimming cost V 7 bases and J 3 bases; bases outside gene matches: 1. The CDR3 loop is CASKLAGGYEQYF. The DNA of the CDR3 is TGTGCCAGCAAACTAGCGGGGGGCTACGAGCAGTACTTC. The variable domain in full, completed from reference TRBV7-2 and TRBJ2-7, reads GAGVSQSPSNKVTEKGKDVELRCDPISGHTALYWYRQSLGQGLEFLIYFQGNSAPDKSGLPSDRFSAERTGGSVSTLTIQRTQQEDSAVYLCASKLAGGYEQYFGPGTRLTVT.

The sample holds a few counts of this clone. The CDR3 spells CASSFSGFSDANTGELFF. For the CDR3, the DNA is TGTGCCAGCAGTTTCAGTGGATTTAGCGACGCGAACACCGGGGAGCTGTTTTTT. The chain has TRBV6-2 or TRBV6-3 and TRBJ2-2; D might be TRBD2 (5 bases). The germline V and J ends were trimmed by 4 bases and 0 bases, with 18 bases remaining between them. The V gene's germline CDR1 is MNHEY and CDR2 SVGEGT. The CDR3 length is 18 residues.

V and J are TRBV3-1 (or the pseudogene TRBV3-2) and TRBJ2-2; D gene ambiguous. Between the trimmed V and J ends, which lost 0 bases and 5 bases, there was a span of 10 bases. The CDR3 totals 15 residues. CDR1 is LGHDT and CDR2 is YNNKEL in the germline V gene (reference sequence). The CDR3 reads CASSQDPTSTGELFF. The CDR3 nucleotides read TGTGCCAGCAGCCAAGACCCAACATCGACCGGGGAGCTGTTTTTT.

The chain links TRBV28 to TRBJ2-5; 11 bases align to TRBD2. CDR3 length: 16 amino acids. Germline V gene sequence: CDR1 MDHEN, CDR2 SYDVKM. V lost 5 bases and J lost 2; bases outside the gene matches: 7. CDR3 amino acids: CASSGTSGIKQETQYF. In nucleotides, the CDR3 is TGTGCCAGCAGTGGGACTAGCGGAATTAAACAAGAGACCCAGTACTTC.

CDR3 in amino acids: CASSLAGLSRAEQYF. The CDR3 DNA is TGTGCCAGCAGCTTAGCGGGACTTTCGCGTGCCGAGCAGTACTTC. The rearrangement joins TRBV7-2 to TRBJ2-7, with a possible D match to TRBD2 (6 bases). Germline-derived CDR1 and CDR2 are SGHTA and FQGNSA. The CDR3 runs 15 residues. With 0 bases removed from V and 6 bases from J, the gap between germline ends came to 15 bases.

This clone was found once. The chain carries TRBV18 and TRBJ2-1; 15 bases match TRBD2. The CDR3 is 17 residues long. V lost 4 bases and J lost 6; bases outside the gene matches: 7. Looked up from germline, CDR1 is KGHSH and CDR2 is LQKENI. The CDR3 nucleotides are TGTGCCAGCTCACTTGGACTAGCGGGGGGGCTTGTCAATGAGCAGTTCTTC. It yields the protein CASSLGLAGGLVNEQFF.

This clone occurred once. J is TRBJ2-3 and V is TRBV6-5, with 7 bases identical to TRBD1. The V segment lost 6 bases and the J segment 3 bases; nucleotides outside the gene matches: 3. The CDR3 extends over 13 amino acids. CDR1 and CDR2 from the germline V gene are MNHEY and SVGAGI. The CDR3 protein is CASRTGTTDTQYF. In DNA, the CDR3 is TGTGCCAGCAGGACAGGGACAACAGATACGCAGTATTTT.

The DNA for the CDR3 is TGTGCCAGCAGCTTGTCCGGGGGGCCAGAGACCCAGTACTTC. Translated: CASSLSGGPETQYF. The chain recombines TRBV5-4 with TRBJ2-5, with D perhaps matching TRBD2 (7 bases). V was pared by 1 base and J by 4 bases, with 11 bases between. The CDR3 is made up of 14 amino acids. The germline V gene encodes CDR1 SGHNT and CDR2 YYREEE (reference sequence).

The CDR3 sequence is CASSQELPGRVGVGNTEAFF. CDR3 sequence (DNA): TGCGCCAGCAGCCAAGAACTACCGGGGAGGGTTGGTGTGGGGAACACTGAAGCTTTCTTT. This chain joins TRBV4-3 and TRBJ1-1; no reliable D call. Germline loops: CDR1 LGHNA, CDR2 YSLEER. Trimming took 0 bases from V and 1 from J, leaving 24 bases between them. The CDR3 runs 20 residues.

The chain couples TRBV7-2 to TRBJ1-2; 8 nucleotides match TRBD1. The CDR3 is 18 amino acids. The J segment lost 3 bases and the V segment lost 3 bases, leaving 15 bases of the junction unmatched. CDR1 and CDR2 (germline): SGHTA, FQGNSA. CDR3 nucleotide sequence: TGTGCCAGCAGCTTCCCACTTGGGCGGACAGGGCAAGACTATGGCTACACCTTC. Translating gives CASSFPLGRTGQDYGYTF.

This clone was seen a handful of times. The V gene is TRBV6-6, the J gene TRBJ1-2; no clear D. The CDR3 contains 13 residues. Germline assignment: CDR1 MNHNY and CDR2 SVGAGI (reference sequence). Trimming removed 10 bases at V and 10 bases at J, with 22 bases between. The CDR3 region has the DNA TGTGCCACCCGAGGAAGTAACGTAGAAGCCTACACCTTC. This translates into CATRGSNVEAYTF.